The 2 T cell receptor beta chains in this list originate from one sample, sequenced in a study of T-cell reconstitution after alpha-beta-depleted transplantation in children (dated by TCRdb to 2016 to 2017). Library method: PCR. Sequencing instrument: Illumina HiSeq 2500. TCR libraries were prepared with molecular barcoding, using unique molecular identifiers to normalize TCRbeta repertoire quantification. TCRdb itself trimmed the public reads at Q25 with fastp, ran MiXCR and retained productive beta chains. CDR3 protein duplicates are merged, each entry listing the most common genes and DNA. This sample lists about 97,000 distinct CDR3 sequences; less than 6% were detected once. The top ten constitute around 5.6% of the sample. The intended sense of this specimen's time point label: day 60 (about 2 months) after transplantation. The intended sense of this specimen's treatment or condition label: allogeneic hematopoietic cell transplantation with graft depleted of TCRalphabeta T cells and CD19 B cells.

Source: PBMCs, mostly from graft donor cells, taken 60 days after TCRalphabeta/CD19-depleted stem cell transplant. Receptor source: a female patient younger than 10 who had a stem cell transplant for Fanconi anemia, so the T cells may come from the graft donor.

In its sample, this clonotype was seen a few times. The V call is TRBV5-1, the J call TRBJ2-1, with 9 bases identical to TRBD2. This CDR3 has 16 residues. Germline assignment: CDR1 SGHRS and CDR2 YFSETQ. V lost 2 bases, J lost 7 bases, and 10 bases stayed unmatched. CDR3 coding DNA: TGCGCCAGCAGCTTAGAGGGGACTAGCAATGGAAATGAGCAGTTCTTC. This codes for CASSLEGTSNGNEQFF.

This clonotype was recorded many times. The V and J genes are TRBV29-1 and TRBJ2-6; perhaps TRBD1 as D (6 bases). The germline CDR1 and CDR2 sequences are SQVTM and ANQGSEA. The V and J ends lost 7 bases and 1 base respectively, with 8 bases between them. This CDR3 comprises 13 residues. CDR3 in DNA: TGCAGCGCTCAGGGGTCTGGGGCCAACGTCCTGACTTTC. Translated: CSAQGSGANVLTF. Full variable domain (outside the CDR3, taken from reference TRBV29-1 and TRBJ2-6): SAVISQKPSRDICQRGTSLTIQCQVDSQVTMMFWYRQQPGQSLTLIATANQGSEATYESGFVIDKFPISRPNLTFSTLTVSNMSPEDSSIYLCSAQGSGANVLTFGAGSRLTVL.